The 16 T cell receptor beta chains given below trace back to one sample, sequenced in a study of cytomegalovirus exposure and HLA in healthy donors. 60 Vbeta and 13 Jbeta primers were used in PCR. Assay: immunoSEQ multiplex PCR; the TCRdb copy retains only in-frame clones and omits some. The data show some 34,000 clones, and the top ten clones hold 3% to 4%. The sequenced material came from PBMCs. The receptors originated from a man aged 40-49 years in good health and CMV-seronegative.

Written as DNA, the CDR3 is TGCGCCAGCGGACACAGGGGGTTGAATGAGCAGTTCTTC. Encoded protein: CASGHRGLNEQFF. J is TRBJ2-1 and V is TRBV4-3, with TRBD1 matching 8 bases. Looked up from germline, CDR1 is LGHNA and CDR2 is YSLEER. This CDR3 has 13 amino acids. V was pared by 8 bases and J by 7 bases, with 7 bases of the junction left unmatched.

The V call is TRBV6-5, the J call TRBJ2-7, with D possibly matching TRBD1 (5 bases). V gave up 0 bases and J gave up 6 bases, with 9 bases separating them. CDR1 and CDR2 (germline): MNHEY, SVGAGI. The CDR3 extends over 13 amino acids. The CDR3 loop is CASSYSIQGEQYF. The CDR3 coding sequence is TGTGCCAGCAGTTACTCGATCCAGGGCGAGCAGTACTTC.

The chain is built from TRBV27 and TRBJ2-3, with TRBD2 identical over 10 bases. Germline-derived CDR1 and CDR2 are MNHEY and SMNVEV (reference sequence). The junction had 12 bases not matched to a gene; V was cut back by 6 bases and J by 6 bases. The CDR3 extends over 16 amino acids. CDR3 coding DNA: TGTGCCAGCAGACCTATATTAGCGGGAGGACGGGATACGCAGTATTTT. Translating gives CASRPILAGGRDTQYF.

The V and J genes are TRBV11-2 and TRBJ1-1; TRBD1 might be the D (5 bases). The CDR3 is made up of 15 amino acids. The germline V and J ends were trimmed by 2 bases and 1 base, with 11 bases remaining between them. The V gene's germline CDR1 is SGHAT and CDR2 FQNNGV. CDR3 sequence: CASSLNLDTNTEAFF. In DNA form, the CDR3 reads TGTGCCAGCAGCTTAAATCTGGACACGAACACTGAAGCTTTCTTT.

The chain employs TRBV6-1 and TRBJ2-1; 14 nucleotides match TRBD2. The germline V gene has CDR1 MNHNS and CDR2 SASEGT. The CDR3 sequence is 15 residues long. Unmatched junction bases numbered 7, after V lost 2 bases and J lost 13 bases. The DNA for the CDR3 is TGTGCCAGCAGTGAAACATCAGGGACTAGCGGGAGACAGTTCTTC. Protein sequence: CASSETSGTSGRQFF.

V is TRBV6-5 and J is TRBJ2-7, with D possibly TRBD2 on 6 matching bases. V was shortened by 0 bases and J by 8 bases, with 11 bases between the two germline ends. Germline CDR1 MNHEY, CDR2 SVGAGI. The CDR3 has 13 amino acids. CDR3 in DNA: TGTGCCAGCAGTTACTCGGGAGGTAACCAGCAGTACTTC. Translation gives CASSYSGGNQQYF.

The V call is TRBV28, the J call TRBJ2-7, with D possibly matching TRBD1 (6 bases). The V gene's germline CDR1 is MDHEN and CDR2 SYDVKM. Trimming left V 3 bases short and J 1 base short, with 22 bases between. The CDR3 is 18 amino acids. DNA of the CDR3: TGTGCCAGCAGTTTCCTCCCAACCTGGACAGACCGTTCCTACGAGCAGTACTTC. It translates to CASSFLPTWTDRSYEQYF.

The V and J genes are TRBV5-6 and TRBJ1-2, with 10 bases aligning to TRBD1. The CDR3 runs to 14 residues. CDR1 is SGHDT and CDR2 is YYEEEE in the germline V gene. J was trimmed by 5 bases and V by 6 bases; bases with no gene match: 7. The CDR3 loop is CASKTGTGVYGYTF. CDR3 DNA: TGTGCCAGCAAGACCGGGACAGGGGTTTATGGCTACACCTTC.

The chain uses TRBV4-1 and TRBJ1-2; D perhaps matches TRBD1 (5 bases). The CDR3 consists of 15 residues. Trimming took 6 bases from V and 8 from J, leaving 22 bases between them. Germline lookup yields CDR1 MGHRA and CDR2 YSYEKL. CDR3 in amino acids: CASSRVERGGEGYTF. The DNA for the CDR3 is TGCGCCAGCAGTCGAGTTGAAAGGGGAGGCGAAGGCTACACCTTC.

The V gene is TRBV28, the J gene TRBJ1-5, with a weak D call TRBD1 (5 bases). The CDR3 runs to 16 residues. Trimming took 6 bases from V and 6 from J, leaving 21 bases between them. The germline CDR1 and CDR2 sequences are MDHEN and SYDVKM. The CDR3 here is CASRTQGSDSGQPQHF. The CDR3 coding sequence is TGTGCCAGCAGGACCCAGGGAAGTGATTCCGGTCAGCCCCAGCATTTT.

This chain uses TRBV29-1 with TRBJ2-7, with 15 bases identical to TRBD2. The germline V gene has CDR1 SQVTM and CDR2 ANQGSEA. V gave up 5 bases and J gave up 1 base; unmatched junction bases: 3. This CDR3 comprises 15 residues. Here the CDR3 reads CSVSGLAGGSYEQYF. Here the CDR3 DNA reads TGCAGCGTTTCGGGACTAGCGGGAGGTTCCTACGAGCAGTACTTC.

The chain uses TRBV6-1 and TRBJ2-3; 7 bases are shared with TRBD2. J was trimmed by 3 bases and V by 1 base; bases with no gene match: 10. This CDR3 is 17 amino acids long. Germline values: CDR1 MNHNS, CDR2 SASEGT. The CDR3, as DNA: TGTGCCAGCAGTGAAGGGCGTACTAGCGAGGGGACAGATACGCAGTATTTT. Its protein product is CASSEGRTSEGTDTQYF.

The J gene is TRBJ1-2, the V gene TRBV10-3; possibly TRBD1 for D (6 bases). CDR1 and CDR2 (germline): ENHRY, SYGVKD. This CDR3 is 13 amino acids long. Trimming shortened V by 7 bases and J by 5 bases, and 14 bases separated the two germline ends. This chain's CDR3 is CAIIETGGYGYTF. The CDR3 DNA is TGTGCCATCATCGAGACAGGCGGATATGGCTACACCTTC.

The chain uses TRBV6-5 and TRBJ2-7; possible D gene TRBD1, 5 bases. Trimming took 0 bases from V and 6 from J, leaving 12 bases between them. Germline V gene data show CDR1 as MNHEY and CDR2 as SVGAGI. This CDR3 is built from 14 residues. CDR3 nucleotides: TGTGCCAGCAGTTACTCCGACAGACCCGCCGAGCAGTACTTC. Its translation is CASSYSDRPAEQYF.

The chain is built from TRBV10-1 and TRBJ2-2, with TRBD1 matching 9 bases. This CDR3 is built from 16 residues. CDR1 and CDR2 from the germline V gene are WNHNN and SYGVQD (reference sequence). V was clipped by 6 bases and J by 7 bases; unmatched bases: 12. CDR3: CASRSGTGCLRGELFF. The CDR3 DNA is TGCGCCAGCAGATCCGGGACAGGGTGCCTTCGCGGGGAGCTGTTTTTT.

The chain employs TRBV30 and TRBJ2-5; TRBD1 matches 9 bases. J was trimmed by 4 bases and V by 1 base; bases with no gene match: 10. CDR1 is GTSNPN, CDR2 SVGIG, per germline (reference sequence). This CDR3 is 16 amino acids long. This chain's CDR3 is CAWSGTGALGGETQYF. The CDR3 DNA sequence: TGTGCCTGGAGTGGGACAGGGGCCCTCGGAGGAGAGACCCAGTACTTC. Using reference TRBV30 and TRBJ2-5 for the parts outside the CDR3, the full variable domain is SQTIHQWPATLVQPVGSPLSLECTVEGTSNPNLYWYRQAAGRGLQLLFYSVGIGQISSEVPQNLSASRPQDRQFILSSKKLLLSDSGFYLCAWSGTGALGGETQYFGPGTRLLVL.